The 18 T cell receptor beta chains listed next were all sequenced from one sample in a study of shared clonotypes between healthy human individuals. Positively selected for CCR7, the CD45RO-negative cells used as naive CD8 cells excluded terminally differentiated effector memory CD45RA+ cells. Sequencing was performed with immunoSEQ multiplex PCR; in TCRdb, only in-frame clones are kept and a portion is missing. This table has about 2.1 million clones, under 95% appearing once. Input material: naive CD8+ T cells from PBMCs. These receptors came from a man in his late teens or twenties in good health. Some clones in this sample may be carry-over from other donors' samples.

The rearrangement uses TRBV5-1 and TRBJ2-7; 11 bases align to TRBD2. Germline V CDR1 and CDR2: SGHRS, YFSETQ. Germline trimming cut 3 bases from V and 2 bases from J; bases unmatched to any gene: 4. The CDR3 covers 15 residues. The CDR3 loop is CASSYYSGRAYEQYF. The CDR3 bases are TGCGCCAGCAGCTACTATAGCGGGAGGGCCTACGAGCAGTACTTC. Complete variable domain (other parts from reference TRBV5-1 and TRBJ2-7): KAGVTQTPRYLIKTRGQQVTLSCSPISGHRSVSWYQQTPGQGLQFLFEYFSETQRNKGNFPGRFSGRQFSNSRSEMNVSTLELGDSALYLCASSYYSGRAYEQYFGPGTRLTVT.

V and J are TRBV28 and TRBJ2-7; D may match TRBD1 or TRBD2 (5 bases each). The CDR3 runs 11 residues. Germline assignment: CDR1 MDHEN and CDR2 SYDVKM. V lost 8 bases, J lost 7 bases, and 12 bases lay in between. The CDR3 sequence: CASGDAEEQYF. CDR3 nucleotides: TGTGCCAGCGGGGACGCGGAGGAGCAGTACTTC.

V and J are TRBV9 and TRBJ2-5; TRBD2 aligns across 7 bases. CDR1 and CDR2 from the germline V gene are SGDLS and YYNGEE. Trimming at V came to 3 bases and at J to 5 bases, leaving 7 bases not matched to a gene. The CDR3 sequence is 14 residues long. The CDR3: CASSGAGPQETQYF. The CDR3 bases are TGTGCCAGCAGCGGAGCGGGACCCCAGGAGACCCAGTACTTC. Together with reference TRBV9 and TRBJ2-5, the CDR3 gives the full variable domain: DSGVTQTPKHLITATGQRVTLRCSPRSGDLSVYWYQQSLDQGLQFLIQYYNGEERAKGNILERFSAQQFPDLHSELNLSSLELGDSALYFCASSGAGPQETQYFGPGTRLLVL.

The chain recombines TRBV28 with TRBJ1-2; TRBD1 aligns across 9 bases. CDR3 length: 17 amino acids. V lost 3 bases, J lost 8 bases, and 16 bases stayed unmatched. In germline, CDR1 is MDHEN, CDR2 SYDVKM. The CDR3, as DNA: TGTGCCAGCAGTTTCGTCCGGGACAGGGTTGTTGAAGACGGCTACACCTTC. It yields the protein CASSFVRDRVVEDGYTF.

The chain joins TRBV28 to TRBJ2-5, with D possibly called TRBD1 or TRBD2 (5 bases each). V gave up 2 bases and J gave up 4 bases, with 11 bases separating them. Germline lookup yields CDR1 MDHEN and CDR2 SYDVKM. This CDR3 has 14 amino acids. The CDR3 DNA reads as TGTGCCAGCAGTTTACCGGGGCCTGGAGAGACCCAGTACTTC. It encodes CASSLPGPGETQYF.

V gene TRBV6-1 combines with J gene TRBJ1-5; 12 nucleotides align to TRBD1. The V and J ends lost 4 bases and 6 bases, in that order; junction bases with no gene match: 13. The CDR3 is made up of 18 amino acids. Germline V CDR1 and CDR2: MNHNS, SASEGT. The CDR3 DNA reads TGTGCCAGCAGTGGGGGGACAGGGGGCGTTATTGTCGTTCAGCCCCAGCATTTT. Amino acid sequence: CASSGGTGGVIVVQPQHF.

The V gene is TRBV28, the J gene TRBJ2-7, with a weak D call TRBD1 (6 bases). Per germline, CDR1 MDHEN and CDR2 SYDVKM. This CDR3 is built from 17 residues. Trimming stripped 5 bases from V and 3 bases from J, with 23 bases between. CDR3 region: CASSLARLGHKGYEQYF. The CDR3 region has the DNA TGTGCCAGCAGTCTGGCGAGATTGGGACACAAGGGCTACGAGCAGTACTTC.

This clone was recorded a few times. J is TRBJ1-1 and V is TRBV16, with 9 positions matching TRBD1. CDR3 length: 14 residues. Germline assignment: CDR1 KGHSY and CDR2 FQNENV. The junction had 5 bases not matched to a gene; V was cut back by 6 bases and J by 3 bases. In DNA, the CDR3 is TGTGCCAGCAGACGGGACAGGGAGGACACTGAAGCTTTCTTT. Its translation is CASRRDREDTEAFF. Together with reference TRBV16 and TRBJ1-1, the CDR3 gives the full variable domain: GEEVAQTPKHLVRGEGQKAKLYCAPIKGHSYVFWYQQVLKNEFKFLISFQNENVFDETGMPKERFSAKCLPNSPCSLEIQATKLEDSAVYFCASRRDREDTEAFFGQGTRLTVV.

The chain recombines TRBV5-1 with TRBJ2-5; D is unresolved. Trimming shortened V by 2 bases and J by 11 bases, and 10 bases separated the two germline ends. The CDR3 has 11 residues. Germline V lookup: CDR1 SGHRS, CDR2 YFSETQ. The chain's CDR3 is CASSLGQEQYF. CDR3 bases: TGCGCCAGCAGCTTAGGGCAGGAGCAGTACTTC.

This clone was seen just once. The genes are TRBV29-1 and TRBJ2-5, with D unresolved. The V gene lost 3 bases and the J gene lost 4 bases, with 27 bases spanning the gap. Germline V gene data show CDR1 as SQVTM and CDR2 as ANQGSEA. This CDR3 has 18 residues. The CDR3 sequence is CSVDGLPAAYTRPETQYF. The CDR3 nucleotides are TGCAGCGTTGACGGCCTCCCCGCGGCCTACACTCGTCCAGAGACCCAGTACTTC.

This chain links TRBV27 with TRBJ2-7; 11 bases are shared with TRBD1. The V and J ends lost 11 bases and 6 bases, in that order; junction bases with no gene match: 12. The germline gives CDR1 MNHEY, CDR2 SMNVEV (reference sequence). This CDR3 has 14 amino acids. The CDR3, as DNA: TGTGCCGCGGGTGGCTGGGACAGGGGGGGCGAGCAGTACTTC. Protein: CAAGGWDRGGEQYF.

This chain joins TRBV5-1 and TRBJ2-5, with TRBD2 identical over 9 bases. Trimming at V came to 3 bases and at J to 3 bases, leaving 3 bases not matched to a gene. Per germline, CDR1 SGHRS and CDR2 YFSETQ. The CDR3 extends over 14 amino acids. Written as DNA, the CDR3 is TGCGCCAGCAGCTCGCGGGAGGGTGAAGAGACCCAGTACTTC. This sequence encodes CASSSREGEETQYF. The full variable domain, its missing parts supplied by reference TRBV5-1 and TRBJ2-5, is KAGVTQTPRYLIKTRGQQVTLSCSPISGHRSVSWYQQTPGQGLQFLFEYFSETQRNKGNFPGRFSGRQFSNSRSEMNVSTLELGDSALYLCASSSREGEETQYFGPGTRLLVL.

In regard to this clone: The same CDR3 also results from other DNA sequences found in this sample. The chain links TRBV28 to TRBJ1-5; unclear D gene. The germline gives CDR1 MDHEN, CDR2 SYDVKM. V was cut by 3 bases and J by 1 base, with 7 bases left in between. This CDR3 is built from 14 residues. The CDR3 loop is CASSFSGSNQPQHF. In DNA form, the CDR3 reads TGTGCCAGCAGTTTCTCGGGGAGCAATCAGCCCCAGCATTTT.

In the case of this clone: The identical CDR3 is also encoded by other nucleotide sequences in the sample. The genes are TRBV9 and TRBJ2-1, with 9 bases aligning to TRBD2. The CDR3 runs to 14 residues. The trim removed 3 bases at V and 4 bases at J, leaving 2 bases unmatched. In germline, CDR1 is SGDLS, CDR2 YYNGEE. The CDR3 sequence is CASSASGDYNEQFF. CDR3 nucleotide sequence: TGTGCCAGCAGCGCTAGCGGGGATTACAATGAGCAGTTCTTC. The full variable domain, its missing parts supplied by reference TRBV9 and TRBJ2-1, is DSGVTQTPKHLITATGQRVTLRCSPRSGDLSVYWYQQSLDQGLQFLIQYYNGEERAKGNILERFSAQQFPDLHSELNLSSLELGDSALYFCASSASGDYNEQFFGPGTRLTVL.

The CDR3 loop reads CASSFGGEAFF. The CDR3 bases are TGTGCCAGCAGCTTCGGAGGTGAAGCTTTCTTT. The chain carries TRBV7-8 and TRBJ1-1; D gene unclear. Trimming stripped 3 bases from V and 7 bases from J, with 6 bases between. Germline loops: CDR1 SGHVS, CDR2 FQNEAQ. CDR3 length equals 11 residues.

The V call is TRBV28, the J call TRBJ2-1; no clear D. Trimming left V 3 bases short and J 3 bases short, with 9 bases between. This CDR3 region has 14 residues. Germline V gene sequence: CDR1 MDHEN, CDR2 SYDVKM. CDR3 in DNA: TGTGCCAGCAGTTTTAGGGATAACTACAATGAGCAGTTCTTC. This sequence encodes CASSFRDNYNEQFF.

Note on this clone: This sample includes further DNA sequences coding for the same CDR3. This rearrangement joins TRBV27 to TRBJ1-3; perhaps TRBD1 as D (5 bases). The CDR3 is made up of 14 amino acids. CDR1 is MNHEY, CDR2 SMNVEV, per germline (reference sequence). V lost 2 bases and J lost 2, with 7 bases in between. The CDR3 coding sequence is TGTGCCAGCAGTTTACGGGGGACTGGAAACACCATATATTTT. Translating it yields CASSLRGTGNTIYF.

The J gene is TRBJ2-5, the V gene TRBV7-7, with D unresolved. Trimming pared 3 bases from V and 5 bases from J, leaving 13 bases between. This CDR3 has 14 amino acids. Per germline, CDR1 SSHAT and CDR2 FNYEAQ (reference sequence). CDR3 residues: CASSFLAGVETQYF. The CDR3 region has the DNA TGTGCCAGCAGCTTTCTGGCAGGCGTGGAGACCCAGTACTTC.